The rows below give T cell receptor beta chains drawn from one sample of a study of T cell responses to AZD1222 COVID-19 vaccine. Generated by immunoSEQ multiplex PCR, the TCRdb table keeps only in-frame clones and is missing some. The sample carries about 60,000 clones, roughly 82% recorded once. The sequencing here drew on peripheral blood, taken on day 0 of AZD1222 vaccination. All receptors derive from an adult in good health. Each CDR3 is given with its conserved first and last residue. Each record gives: V gene, D gene, J gene, clone size, CDR3 DNA, CDR3 protein. A D gene is named only where the DNA matches it firmly. Expanded clones get a size class; other rows say once, few or many, or leave the size out.

>TRBV7-2|NA|TRBJ1-1|NA
TGTGCCAGCAGTCAACAGGAGAACACTGAAGCTTTCTTT
CASSQQENTEAFF
>TRBV11-3|NA|TRBJ2-7|few
TGTGCCAGCAGCTTAGTAAGGCAGGGCCACGAGCAGTACTTC
CASSLVRQGHEQYF
>TRBV4-3|TRBD2|TRBJ2-1|NA
TGCGCCAGCAGCCCCGGGGCTAGCGGGTCTTACAATGAGCAGTTCTTC
CASSPGASGSYNEQFF
>TRBV25-1|TRBD2|TRBJ2-1|NA
TGTGCCAGCAGTCTTCCCGGGACTAGCGGGAGGAATGAGCAGTTCTTC
CASSLPGTSGRNEQFF
>TRBV2|TRBD1|TRBJ2-7|NA
TGTGCCAGCAGTTTACCGTGGACAGGGGGCGCCGAGCAGTACTTC
CASSLPWTGGAEQYF
>TRBV6-5|NA|TRBJ1-1|NA
TGTGCCAGCGCTACGACAGGGAACACTGAAGCTTTCTTT
CASATTGNTEAFF
>TRBV12-1|NA|TRBJ1-5|NA
TGTGCCAGCATTGGCGATAACAGGATTATCTCCATCGGCAATCAGCCCCAGCATTTT
CASIGDNRIISIGNQPQHF
>TRBV7-9|TRBD1|TRBJ2-2|once
TGTGCCAGCAGCTTGGGGACAGATTTTCCCGGGGAGCTGTTTTTT
CASSLGTDFPGELFF
>TRBV19|TRBD1|TRBJ1-5|NA
TGTGCCACCAGATCAGGGGGCACGAGCAATCAGCCCCAGCATTTT
CATRSGGTSNQPQHF
>TRBV7-9|NA|TRBJ2-5|NA
TGTGCCAGCAGCTCCCCCTATCTGGGCTCACAAGAGACCCAGTACTTC
CASSSPYLGSQETQYF
>TRBV29-1|TRBD1|TRBJ1-3|NA
TGCAGCGTTGAGGAAGACAGGGCTGGAAACACCATATATTTT
CSVEEDRAGNTIYF
>TRBV27|TRBD2|TRBJ2-1|NA
TGTGCCAGCAGTTTGGAGCGGGAGTCTGAGAACAATGAGCAGTTCTTC
CASSLERESENNEQFF
>TRBV4-1|NA|TRBJ2-5|NA
TGCGCCAGCAGCCAAGAAGGGATAGCGATGATGTTACAAGAGACCCAGTACTTC
CASSQEGIAMMLQETQYF
>TRBV7-8|NA|TRBJ2-3|once
TGTGCCAGCAGCACACAGGGTGGGTCAGATACGCAGTATTTT
CASSTQGGSDTQYF
>TRBV7-8|NA|TRBJ2-1|NA
TGTGCCAGCTCGCCCCAGCGGCCCAATGAGCAGTTCTTC
CASSPQRPNEQFF
>TRBV7-2|NA|TRBJ1-5|few
TGTGCCAGCAGTTTTCTCAGGGGAAGGGATCAGCCCCAGCATTTT
CASSFLRGRDQPQHF
>TRBV24-1|TRBD1|TRBJ1-2|NA
TGTGCCACCAGTGATCCGGGACAGGGCCTTTCTGGCGGCTACACCTTC
CATSDPGQGLSGGYTF
>TRBV19|NA|TRBJ1-1|few
TGTGCCAGTAGGGACAGGAACACTGAAGCTTTCTTT
CASRDRNTEAFF
>TRBV24-1|TRBD1|TRBJ2-7|NA
TGTGCCACCAGTGATGAAGGGACAGGTCTTGACGAGCAGTACTTC
CATSDEGTGLDEQYF
>TRBV7-6|NA|TRBJ2-3|NA
TGTGCCAGCAGCTTAGTTTCCGGGAGAGGCACAGATACGCAGTATTTT
CASSLVSGRGTDTQYF
>TRBV7-6|TRBD2|TRBJ2-3|NA
TGTGCCAGCAGCCGAAGGAGCGGGATTGACTCCACAGATACGCAGTATTTT
CASSRRSGIDSTDTQYF
>TRBV7-8|NA|TRBJ2-2|NA
TGTGCCAGCACCCGCCTCCTGACCCCGCTGGGGGAGCTGTTTTTT
CASTRLLTPLGELFF
>TRBV7-9|TRBD1|TRBJ2-3|NA
TGTGCCAGCAGCCCCGGGACAGTGCATACAGATACGCAGTATTTT
CASSPGTVHTDTQYF
>TRBV11-2|TRBD2|TRBJ2-1|NA
TGTGCCAGCAGCTTAGCTGGACTAGGAGCGACTAATGAGCAGTTCTTC
CASSLAGLGATNEQFF
>TRBV7-9|NA|TRBJ2-3|NA
TGTGCCAGCAGCTTAGACGCCTCAGATACGCAGTATTTT
CASSLDASDTQYF
>TRBV19|NA|TRBJ1-2|NA
TGTGCCAGTAGTATACCGGGAAGGTATGGCTACACCTTC
CASSIPGRYGYTF
>TRBV7-6|TRBD2|TRBJ2-2|NA
TGTGCCAGCAGCTCACTAGCGGGCAATATGCCCCGGGAGCTGTTTTTT
CASSSLAGNMPRELFF
>TRBV9|NA|TRBJ2-2|NA
TGTGCCAGCAGCGTAGCCGACAGCCGGTACACCGGGGAGCTGTTTTTT
CASSVADSRYTGELFF
>TRBV30|TRBD1|TRBJ1-1|NA
TGTGCCTGGGAGACAGGGGGGTATGGTGAAGCTTTCTTT
CAWETGGYGEAFF
>TRBV5-6|NA|TRBJ2-2|NA
TGTGCCAGCAGCTACCTTTGGGGGACCGGGGAGCTGTTTTTT
CASSYLWGTGELFF
>TRBV6-2/TRBV6-3|NA|TRBJ1-4|NA
TGTGCCAGCAGCACTCCTGTGGGGGGGGCGGTTCCCCGAAAACTGTTTTTT
CASSTPVGGAVPRKLFF
>TRBV18|NA|TRBJ2-7|few
TGTGCCAGCTCACCAGACCAGAGCACCCACGAGCAGTACTTC
CASSPDQSTHEQYF
>TRBV5-1|NA|TRBJ2-2|NA
TGCGCCAGCAGCTTGGATATAGCGAACACCGGGGAGCTGTTTTTT
CASSLDIANTGELFF
>TRBV19|NA|TRBJ1-5|few
TGTGCCAGTAGTAAAGACCGCCCCCAGCATTTT
CASSKDRPQHF
>TRBV2|NA|TRBJ1-4|NA
TGTGCCAGCAGTGAATTCAGTTCTAATGAAAAACTGTTTTTT
CASSEFSSNEKLFF
>TRBV4-2|NA|TRBJ2-1|NA
TGTGCCAGCAGCCAAGCGGGAGATCGGCAGTTCTTC
CASSQAGDRQFF
>TRBV5-3|NA|TRBJ2-7|few
TGTGCCCAAAGGGTTTGGTCCCACGAGCAGTACTTC
CAQRVWSHEQYF
>TRBV15|TRBD1|TRBJ2-4|NA
TGTGCCACCAGCAGAGGTGGGACAGTAGAAAACATTCAGTACTTC
CATSRGGTVENIQYF
>TRBV7-9|NA|TRBJ1-2|once
TGTGCCAGCAGACTAGACCCTGCGGGGGCGGGCGATGGCTACACCTTC
CASRLDPAGAGDGYTF
>TRBV28|NA|TRBJ2-1|few
TGTGCCAGCAGTTCCTCGGCCAGCGGGTCCTACAATGAGCAGTTCTTC
CASSSSASGSYNEQFF
>TRBV7-6|TRBD1|TRBJ2-1|once
TGTGCCAGCAGCTTAGTAACAGGGGGCCAGGGTGAGCAGTTCTTC
CASSLVTGGQGEQFF
>TRBV19|NA|TRBJ1-5|NA
TGTGCCAGTAGTCGGGCACCCAATCAGCCCCAGCATTTT
CASSRAPNQPQHF
>TRBV5-1|NA|TRBJ2-7|NA
TGCGCCAGCAGCTTATGGGGCGAGCAGTACTTC
CASSLWGEQYF
>TRBV2|NA|TRBJ1-2|once
TGTGCCAGCAGTGAACGTGGCAGGGAGTCTGAAGGCTACACCTTC
CASSERGRESEGYTF
>TRBV18|NA|TRBJ1-3|NA
TGTGCCAGCTCACCAGGAGCGGGGAGGGGAAACACCATATATTTT
CASSPGAGRGNTIYF
>TRBV6-5|TRBD1|TRBJ1-1|NA
TGTGCCAGCAGCCGGACAGGGTTTGAAGCTTTCTTT
CASSRTGFEAFF
>TRBV19|TRBD1|TRBJ1-1|NA
TGTGCCAGTAGGGCCAGGACAGGGGTGGACACTGAAGCTTTCTTT
CASRARTGVDTEAFF
>TRBV10-3|TRBD2|TRBJ2-3|NA
TGTGCGTCGGGGGGGTTCTCTAGCGAGAGTACAGATACGCAGTATTTT
CASGGFSSESTDTQYF
>TRBV28|NA|TRBJ1-1|NA
TGTGCCAGCAGTTTGGAGGGGATCCCTGAAGCTTTCTTT
CASSLEGIPEAFF
>TRBV30|NA|TRBJ1-4|NA
TGTGCCTGGAGTCTCGGGGGGCCGGAAGAAAAACTGTTTTTT
CAWSLGGPEEKLFF
>TRBV27|TRBD2|TRBJ2-2|few
TGTGCCAGCAGTTCCCTTAGCGGGAGGGCCGGGGAGCTGTTTTTT
CASSSLSGRAGELFF